This passage covers 9 T cell receptor beta chains from one sample sequenced in a study of blood T cell repertoires in COVID-19. Sequencing used immunoSEQ multiplex PCR; TCRdb keeps in-frame clones, though not all of them. This sample has about 150,000 clones; about 85% occur once, and the top ten carry approximately 3.8%. The sample taken for sequencing was PBMCs or T cells enriched from blood (not recorded which). These receptors were obtained from a woman aged 40 to 50 who had been exposed to COVID-19.

This clone was observed many times. Sequence at one end of the junction differs from germline and may be a read error. The chain employs TRBV6-6 and TRBJ2-7; D perhaps matches TRBD2 (6 bases). Per germline, CDR1 MNHNY and CDR2 SVGAGI (reference sequence). The CDR3 has 14 residues. The CDR3 sequence is CASRSSSASHEQYF. The DNA for the CDR3 is TGTGCCAGCAGATCCTCTAGCGCCTCCCACGAGCAGTACTTC.

The chain recombines TRBV5-1 with TRBJ2-3, with D maybe TRBD2 (6 bases). The CDR3 sequence is 15 residues long. CDR1 and CDR2 (germline): SGHRS, YFSETQ. Trimming removed 5 bases at V and 2 bases at J, with 15 bases between. The CDR3 protein is CASRLQEGFTDTQYF. The DNA for the CDR3 is TGCGCCAGCAGGTTACAGGAGGGATTCACAGATACGCAGTATTTT.

The V call is TRBV7-2, the J call TRBJ2-7; TRBD1 matches at 7 bases. V dropped 5 bases and J dropped 0; count of bases not matched to a gene: 7. CDR1 SGHTA and CDR2 FQGNSA come from the germline V gene. This CDR3 has 15 amino acids. For the CDR3, the DNA is TGTGCCAGCAGCAAACCGGGACAGAGCTCCTACGAGCAGTACTTC. It is translated as CASSKPGQSSYEQYF.

This clone is a singleton in its sample. The DNA of the CDR3 is TGTGCCAGCAGCAAGGACAGTAATAATGAAAAACTGTTTTTT. Translation gives CASSKDSNNEKLFF. The chain combines TRBV7-9 with TRBJ1-4, with a tentative D call TRBD1 (6 bases). This CDR3 spans 14 amino acids. Looked up from germline, CDR1 is SEHNR and CDR2 is FQNEAQ (reference sequence). V gave up 5 bases and J gave up 4 bases, with 11 bases separating them.

This sequence joins TRBV27 and TRBJ2-1, with D unclear. V lost 5 bases, J lost 12 bases, and 11 bases lay in between. Germline assignment: CDR1 MNHEY and CDR2 SMNVEV (reference sequence). This CDR3 spans 11 amino acids. CDR3 region: CASSRGSWQFF. The CDR3 DNA follows: TGTGCCAGCAGTCGAGGCTCGTGGCAGTTCTTC.

Only a few counts were recorded for this clone. This chain joins TRBV5-1 and TRBJ1-4; D gene unclear. Germline CDR1 is SGHRS and CDR2 is YFSETQ. The V and J ends lost 0 bases and 4 bases respectively, with 7 bases between them. This CDR3 comprises 14 residues. This chain's CDR3 is CASSLGFGNEKLFF. The CDR3 DNA reads as TGCGCCAGCAGCTTGGGCTTCGGTAATGAAAAACTGTTTTTT. Based on the CDR3 plus reference TRBV5-1 and TRBJ1-4, the full variable domain is KAGVTQTPRYLIKTRGQQVTLSCSPISGHRSVSWYQQTPGQGLQFLFEYFSETQRNKGNFPGRFSGRQFSNSRSEMNVSTLELGDSALYLCASSLGFGNEKLFFGSGTQLSVL.

In its sample, this clone was seen once. The V call is TRBV7-9, the J call TRBJ1-6; D perhaps matches TRBD1 (5 bases). Trimming pared 3 bases from V and 6 bases from J, leaving 9 bases between. Germline V gene lookup returns CDR1 SEHNR and CDR2 FQNEAQ (reference sequence). The CDR3 has 14 amino acids. CDR3 in DNA: TGTGCCAGCAGCTTTTCAGGGATTAATTCACCCCTCCACTTT. Encoded protein: CASSFSGINSPLHF. The full variable domain, completed using reference TRBV7-9 and TRBJ1-6, is DTGVSQNPRHKITKRGQNVTFRCDPISEHNRLYWYRQTLGQGPEFLTYFQNEAQLEKSRLLSDRFSAERPKGSFSTLEIQRTEQGDSAMYLCASSFSGINSPLHFGNGTRLTVT.

This sequence joins TRBV11-2 and TRBJ1-1; D not certain. Germline V CDR1 and CDR2: SGHAT, FQNNGV. The CDR3 consists of 14 residues. V lost 6 bases and J 4 bases, leaving 15 bases between the germline ends. The CDR3 region is CASSFSSGGTEAFF. CDR3 bases: TGTGCCAGCAGTTTTTCCTCGGGTGGCACTGAAGCTTTCTTT.

J is TRBJ2-7 and V is TRBV10-3; TRBD1 might be the D (5 bases). Germline V gene lookup returns CDR1 ENHRY and CDR2 SYGVKD. V dropped 2 bases and J dropped 1 base, with 9 bases sitting between them. The CDR3 contains 14 residues. The CDR3 is CAISERGKSYEQYF. The CDR3 DNA is TGTGCCATCAGTGAGAGGGGCAAATCCTACGAGCAGTACTTC.